This T cell receptor beta chain was sequenced in a study of cytomegalovirus exposure and HLA in healthy donors. The study ran its PCR with 60 Vbeta and 13 Jbeta primers. Per the study methods: A later analysis counted 65 million to 90 million unique TCR beta chains, about 10 million shared. TCRdb keeps only in-frame clones here, not all; method: immunoSEQ multiplex PCR. V and J calls and clone size are copied from that table; D and trimming were computed from the DNA. Of approximately 190,000 clones in the sample, almost 85% were seen once. Study findings and constraints: Trimming of TCR beta V- and J-genes showed a link, identified in a later analysis, to a missense DCLRE1C variant. Judged likely to be a sequencing artifact was a cluster of highly shared sequence variants. Analyses of presence and absence presupposed an approximately uniform sequencing depth across donors.

This clone was observed a few times. Its antigen remains unidentified. Germline CDR1 ENHRY, CDR2 SYGVKD. Deletions cut 6 bases from V and 1 base from J, with 12 bases between. The CDR3 has 14 amino acids. The source is a boy younger than 18 in good health and CMV-seronegative. The sequenced material came from PBMCs. The V and J genes are TRBV10-3 and TRBJ1-1, with D possibly matching TRBD1 (6 bases). CDR3 DNA sequence: TGTGCCATCAGCGGATTGGGACAGAACACTGAAGCTTTCTTT. The encoded protein is CAISGLGQNTEAFF.